These T cell receptor beta chains were read from a single sample in a study of blood T cell repertoires in COVID-19. Method: immunoSEQ multiplex PCR; TCRdb's copy keeps in-frame clones and lacks some. The sample shows 150,000 to 250,000 clones, 70% to 85% of them seen only once. Sequencing used peripheral blood. The source is a human donor with acute or convalescent COVID-19. The donor label of this sample is uncertain. Both conserved end residues are trimmed from each CDR3. Each record gives: V gene, CDR3 protein.

>TRBV3-1/TRBV3-2
ASSPAGTGMHEQF
>TRBV6-4
ASRRTGNTGELF
>TRBV15
ATSRDLGAVGNTGELF
>TRBV27
ASSSAGRTPGKETQY
>TRBV13
ASSYPTLAGGSNEQF
>TRBV27
ASSSRIMDTEAF
>TRBV7-3
ASSLAGRSDTQY
>TRBV7-6
ASSATDGAYYEQY
>TRBV3-1/TRBV3-2
ASSQGLARREQY
>TRBV7-3
ASSLVDSPYNEQF
>TRBV7-8
ASSFYQGPANYGYT
>TRBV11-2
ASSLDLAGEKF
>TRBV19
ASSVQGPDTQY
>TRBV7-8
ASSLVVGLADNEQF
>TRBV19
ASSIDSSGSRAYQF
>TRBV28
ASSSPIEGARTPNTGELF
>TRBV28
ASSFEGVNT
>TRBV5-1
ASSLEAVSGRATANEQF
>TRBV4-2
ASSQDMYEQY
>TRBV30
AWSAGNTNEKLF
>TRBV4-2
ASSQEGGSSYNEQF
>TRBV7-2
ASSLIEGYGYT
>TRBV7-3
ASSPLGGGRQETQY
>TRBV14
ASSQDWWQRQQETQY
>TRBV28
ASSSTNYEQY
>TRBV15
ATSRRTGLSTGELF
>TRBV11-1
ASLSRADYGYT
>TRBV6-5
AAKRQGLYGYT
>TRBV5-1
ASREQGGVVYGYT
>TRBV3-1/TRBV3-2
ASSQQGTQY
>TRBV7-6
ASSLLAGNTYEQY
>TRBV9
ASSAQGVGAYGYNEQF
>TRBV6-5
ASSYSGLPPYEQY
>TRBV9
ASSVTGGMGGDTQY
>TRBV30
AWRQETEAF
>TRBV5-8
ASSLEGQGRSPLH
>TRBV6-5
ASSYAGGADTQY
>TRBV28
ASSIATVSNQPQH
>TRBV28
ASSSTGFPYKKLF
>TRBV11-2
ASSLVDSGRADEQF
>TRBV10-3
ASGTSVSVETQY
>TRBV5-6
ASSSDYPKNIQY
>TRBV6-6
ASSPRTGGDQPQH
>TRBV5-4
ASSRGSGSNREQY
>TRBV28
ASRQQGAGSPLH
>TRBV18
ASSPPAGVTPGELF
>TRBV3-1/TRBV3-2
ASSQYWGEAQH
>TRBV18
ASSPPSVQTYTEAF
>TRBV18
ASSPRSGGSTDTQY
>TRBV19
ASYSGSVHNEQF
>TRBV7-2
ASSSGTANTEAF
>TRBV11-1
ASSQDRVATGELF
>TRBV24-1
ATSDRTANYGYT
>TRBV7-3
ASSSAGGGTYNEQF
>TRBV14
ASSLERGSYNEQF
>TRBV6-5
ASSYMANSGNTIY
>TRBV27
ASSFWRANTDTQY
>TRBV7-2
ASSLAGRGAAF
>TRBV21-1
ASSSQGKHNSPLH
>TRBV29-1
SVEDLRTLETQY